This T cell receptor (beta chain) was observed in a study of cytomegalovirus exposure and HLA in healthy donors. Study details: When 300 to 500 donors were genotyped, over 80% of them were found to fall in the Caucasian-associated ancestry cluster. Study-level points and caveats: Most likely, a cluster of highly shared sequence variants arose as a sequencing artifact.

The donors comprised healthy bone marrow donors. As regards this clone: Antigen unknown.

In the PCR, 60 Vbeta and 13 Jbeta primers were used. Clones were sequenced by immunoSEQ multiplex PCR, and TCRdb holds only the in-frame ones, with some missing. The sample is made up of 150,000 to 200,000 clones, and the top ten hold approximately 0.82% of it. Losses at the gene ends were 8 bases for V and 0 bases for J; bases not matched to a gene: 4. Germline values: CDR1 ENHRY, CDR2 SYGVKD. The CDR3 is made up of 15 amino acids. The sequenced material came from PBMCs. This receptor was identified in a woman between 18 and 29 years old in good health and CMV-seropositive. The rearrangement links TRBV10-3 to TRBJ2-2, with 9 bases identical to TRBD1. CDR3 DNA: TGTGCCATCGGACAGGGGACAGCGAACACCGGGGAGCTGTTTTTT. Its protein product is CAIGQGTANTGELFF.